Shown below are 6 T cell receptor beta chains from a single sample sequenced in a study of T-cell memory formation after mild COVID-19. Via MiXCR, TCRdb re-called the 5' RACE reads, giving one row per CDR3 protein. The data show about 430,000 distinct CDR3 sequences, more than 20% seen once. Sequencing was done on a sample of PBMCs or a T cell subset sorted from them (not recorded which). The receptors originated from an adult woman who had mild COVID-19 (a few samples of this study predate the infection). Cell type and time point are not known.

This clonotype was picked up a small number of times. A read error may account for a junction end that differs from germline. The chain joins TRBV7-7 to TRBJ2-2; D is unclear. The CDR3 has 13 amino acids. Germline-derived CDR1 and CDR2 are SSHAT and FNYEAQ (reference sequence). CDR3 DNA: TGTGCTAGCAGCCCAGAGAGCACCGGGGAGCTGTTTTTT. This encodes CASSPESTGELFF.

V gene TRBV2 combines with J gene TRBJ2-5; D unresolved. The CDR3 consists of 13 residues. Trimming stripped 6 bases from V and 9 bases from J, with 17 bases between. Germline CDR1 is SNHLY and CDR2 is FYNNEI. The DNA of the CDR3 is TGTGCCAGCAGCATGACTCCAGGTGGGGCCCAGTACTTC. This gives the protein CASSMTPGGAQYF.

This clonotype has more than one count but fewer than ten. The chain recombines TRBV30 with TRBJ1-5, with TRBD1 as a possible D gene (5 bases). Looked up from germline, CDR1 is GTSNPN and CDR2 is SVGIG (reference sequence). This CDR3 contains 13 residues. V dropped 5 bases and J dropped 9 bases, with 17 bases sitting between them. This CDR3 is CAWGTVVGGPQHF. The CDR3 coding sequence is TGTGCCTGGGGAACAGTCGTCGGGGGGCCCCAGCATTTT.

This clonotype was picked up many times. CDR3 sequence (DNA): TGCGCCAGCAGCTTGACTAGCGGGAGCTCAGATACGCAGTATTTT. It is translated as CASSLTSGSSDTQYF. This chain uses TRBV5-1 with TRBJ2-3, with 11 bases that match TRBD2. Germline loops: CDR1 SGHRS, CDR2 YFSETQ. With V trimmed by 1 base and J by 4 bases, 2 bases remained unmatched. CDR3 size: 15 residues.

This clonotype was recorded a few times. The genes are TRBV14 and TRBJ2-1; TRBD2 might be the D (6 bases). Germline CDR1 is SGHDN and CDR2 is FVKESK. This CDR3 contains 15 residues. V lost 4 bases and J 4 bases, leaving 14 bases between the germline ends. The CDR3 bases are TGTGCCAGCAGCCCACCGGGACTGCCGTACAATGAGCAGTTCTTC. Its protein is CASSPPGLPYNEQFF. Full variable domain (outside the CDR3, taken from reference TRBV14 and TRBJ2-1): EAGVTQFPSHSVIEKGQTVTLRCDPISGHDNLYWYRRVMGKEIKFLLHFVKESKQDESGMPNNRFLAERTGGTYSTLKVQPAELEDSGVYFCASSPPGLPYNEQFFGPGTRLTVL.

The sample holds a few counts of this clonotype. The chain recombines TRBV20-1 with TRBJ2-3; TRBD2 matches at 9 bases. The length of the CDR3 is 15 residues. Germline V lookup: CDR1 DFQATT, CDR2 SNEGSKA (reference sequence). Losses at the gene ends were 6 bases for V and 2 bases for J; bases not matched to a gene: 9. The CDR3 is CSAGATSGDTDTQYF. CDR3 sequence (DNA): TGCAGTGCCGGGGCGACTAGCGGAGACACAGATACGCAGTATTTT.